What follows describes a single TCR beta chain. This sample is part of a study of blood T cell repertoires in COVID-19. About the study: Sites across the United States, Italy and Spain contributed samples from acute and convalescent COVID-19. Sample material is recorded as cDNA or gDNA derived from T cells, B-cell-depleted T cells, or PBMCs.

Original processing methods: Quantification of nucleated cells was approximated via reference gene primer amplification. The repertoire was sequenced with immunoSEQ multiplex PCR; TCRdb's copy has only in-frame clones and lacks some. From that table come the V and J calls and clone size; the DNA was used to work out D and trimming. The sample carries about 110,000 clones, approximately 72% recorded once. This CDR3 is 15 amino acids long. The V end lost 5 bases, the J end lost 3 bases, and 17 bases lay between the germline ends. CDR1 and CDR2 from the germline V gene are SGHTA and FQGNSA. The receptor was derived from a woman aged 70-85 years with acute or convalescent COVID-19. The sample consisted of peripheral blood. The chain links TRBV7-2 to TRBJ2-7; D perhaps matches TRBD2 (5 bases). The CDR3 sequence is CASSPVGTAGYEQYF. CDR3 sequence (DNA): TGTGCCAGCAGCCCAGTGGGCACGGCGGGCTACGAGCAGTACTTC.